The T cell receptor beta chain described here comes from a study of cytomegalovirus exposure and HLA in healthy donors. Study in general: An earlier analysis identified 117 million unique TCR beta sequences in 150 million to 200 million T cells.

Regarding this clone: Its antigen is not identified.

Researchers ran the PCR with 60 Vbeta and 13 Jbeta primers. Assay used: immunoSEQ multiplex PCR; TCRdb lists only in-frame clones, some missing. Among 140,000 to 150,000 clones, 79% were seen once, and the ten largest hold 6.5% to 8.5%. Points from the study as a whole: Clonal expansion, a later analysis showed, was greater in HLA-associated TCR beta chains than in equally common others. 164 TCR beta chains were listed as cytomegalovirus-associated. Available immune exposure information was restricted to CMV serostatus only.

Sequencing was performed on PBMCs. The TCR originated in a woman aged 40 to 55 in good health and CMV-seropositive.

This CDR3 is CASSSGDPATNEKLFF. In DNA form, the CDR3 reads TGTGCCAGCAGCTCGGGGGACCCTGCAACTAATGAAAAACTGTTTTTT. This rearrangement joins TRBV11-1 to TRBJ1-4; the D gene is possibly TRBD1 (5 bases). Germline CDR1 reads SGHAT; CDR2 reads FQDESV (reference sequence). CDR3 length: 16 residues. V lost 4 bases and J 0 bases, leaving 12 bases between the germline ends.